The clone carrying this T cell receptor beta chain turned up a few times. The antigen remains undetermined. J was trimmed by 5 bases and V by 2 bases; bases with no gene match: 2. Germline CDR1 reads KGHSH; CDR2 reads LQKENI. This CDR3 is 14 amino acids long. The PCR ran on 60 Vbeta and 13 Jbeta primers. Data came from immunoSEQ multiplex PCR; TCRdb stores just in-frame clones and leaves some out. This sample yields 150,000 or so clones, of which 65% to 75% are seen a single time; over 1.2% belongs to the top ten. The data originate from a study of cytomegalovirus exposure and HLA in healthy donors. Study context: Genotyping of roughly 400 donors showed that about 83% belonged to the Caucasian-associated ancestry cluster. Whole-study results and caveats: Researchers reported from a later analysis that most CMV-associated TCR beta chains appeared HLA-restricted. Reportedly, diagnosis of cytomegalovirus status by the classifier showed high specificity and sensitivity.

Material: PBMCs. The TCR sequence derives from a girl aged 5-17 years in good health and CMV-seronegative. V usage is TRBV18 and J usage is TRBJ2-1; 8 bases map to TRBD1. The CDR3 region is CASSPRDRNNEQFF. CDR3 bases: TGTGCCAGCTCACCAAGGGACAGGAACAATGAGCAGTTCTTC.